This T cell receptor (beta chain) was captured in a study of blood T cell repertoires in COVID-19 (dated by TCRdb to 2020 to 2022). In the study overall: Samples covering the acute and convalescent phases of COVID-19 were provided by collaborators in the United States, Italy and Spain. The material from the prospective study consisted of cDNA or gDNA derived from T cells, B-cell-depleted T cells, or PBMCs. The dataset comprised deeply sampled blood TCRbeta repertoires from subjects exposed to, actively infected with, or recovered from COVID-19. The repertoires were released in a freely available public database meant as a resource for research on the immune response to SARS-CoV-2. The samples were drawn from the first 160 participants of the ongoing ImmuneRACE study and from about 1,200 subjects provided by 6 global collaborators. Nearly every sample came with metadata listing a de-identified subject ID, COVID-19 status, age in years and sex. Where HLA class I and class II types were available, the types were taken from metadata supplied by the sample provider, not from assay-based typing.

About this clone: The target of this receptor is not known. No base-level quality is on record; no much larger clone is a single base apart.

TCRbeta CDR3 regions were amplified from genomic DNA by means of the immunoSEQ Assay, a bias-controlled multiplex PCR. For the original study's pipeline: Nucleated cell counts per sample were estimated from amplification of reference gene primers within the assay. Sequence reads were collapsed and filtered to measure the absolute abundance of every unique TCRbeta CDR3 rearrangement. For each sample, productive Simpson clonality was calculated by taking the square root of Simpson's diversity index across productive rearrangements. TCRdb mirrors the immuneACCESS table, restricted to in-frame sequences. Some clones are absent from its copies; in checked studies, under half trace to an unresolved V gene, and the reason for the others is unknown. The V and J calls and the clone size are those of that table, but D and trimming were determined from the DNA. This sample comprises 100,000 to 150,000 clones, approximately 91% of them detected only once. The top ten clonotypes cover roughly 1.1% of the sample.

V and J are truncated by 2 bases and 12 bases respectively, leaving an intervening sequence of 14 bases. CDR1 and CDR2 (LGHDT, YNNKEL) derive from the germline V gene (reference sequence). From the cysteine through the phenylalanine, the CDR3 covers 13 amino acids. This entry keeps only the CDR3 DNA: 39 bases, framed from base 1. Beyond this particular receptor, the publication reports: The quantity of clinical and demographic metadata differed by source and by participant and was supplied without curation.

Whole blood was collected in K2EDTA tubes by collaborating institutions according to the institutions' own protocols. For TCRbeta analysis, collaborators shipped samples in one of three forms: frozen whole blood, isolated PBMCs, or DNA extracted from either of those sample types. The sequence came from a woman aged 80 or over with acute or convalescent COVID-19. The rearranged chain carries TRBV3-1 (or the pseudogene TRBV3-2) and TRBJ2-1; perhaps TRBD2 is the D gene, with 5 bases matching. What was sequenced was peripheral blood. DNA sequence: TGTGCCAGCAGCCAATTCCATGGGGAGCTGCAGTTCTTC. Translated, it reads CASSQFHGELQFF.